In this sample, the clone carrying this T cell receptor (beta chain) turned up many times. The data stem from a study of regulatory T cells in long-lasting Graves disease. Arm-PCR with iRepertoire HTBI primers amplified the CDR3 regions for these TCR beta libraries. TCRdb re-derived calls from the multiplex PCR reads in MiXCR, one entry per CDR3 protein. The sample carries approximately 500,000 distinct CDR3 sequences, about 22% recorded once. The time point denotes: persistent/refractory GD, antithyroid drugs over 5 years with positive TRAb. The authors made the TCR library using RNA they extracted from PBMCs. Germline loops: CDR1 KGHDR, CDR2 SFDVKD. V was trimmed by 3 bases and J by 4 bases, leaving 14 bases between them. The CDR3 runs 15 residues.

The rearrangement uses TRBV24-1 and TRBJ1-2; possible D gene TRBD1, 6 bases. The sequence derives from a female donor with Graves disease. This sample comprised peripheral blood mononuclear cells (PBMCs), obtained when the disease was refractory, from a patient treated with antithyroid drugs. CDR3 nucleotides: TGTGCCACCAGTGATCGGGACACGGCTCCCTATGGCTACACCTTC. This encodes CATSDRDTAPYGYTF.